This passage covers 32 T cell receptor beta chains from one sample sequenced in a study of neoadjuvant anti-PD-1 for oral cavity cancer. Method: immunoSEQ multiplex PCR; TCRdb's copy keeps in-frame clones and lacks some. The sample lists over 80,000 clones, 84% occurring once. The material was PBMCs, obtained before nivolumab (anti-PD-1) treatment. The origin of the receptors is a person aged 35-79 years with oral cavity squamous cell carcinoma.

This sequence joins TRBV25-1 and TRBJ2-1; 10 nucleotides line up with TRBD2. CDR1 is MGHDK, CDR2 SYGVNS, per germline. This CDR3 has 17 residues. Unmatched junction bases numbered 8, after V lost 4 bases and J lost 2 bases. The CDR3 protein is CASSGLAGAYTYNEQFF. The CDR3 DNA sequence: TGTGCCAGCAGTGGGCTAGCGGGAGCCTATACCTACAATGAGCAGTTCTTC.

This clone was seen a single time. The chain uses TRBV30 and TRBJ1-1; D not resolved. The CDR3 covers 11 residues. V dropped 0 bases and J dropped 6 bases, with 5 bases sitting between them. CDR1 and CDR2 from the germline V gene are GTSNPN and SVGIG (reference sequence). CDR3 DNA sequence: TGTGCCTGGAGTGTTCAAGCTGAAGCTTTCTTT. This gives the protein CAWSVQAEAFF.

The chain couples TRBV28 to TRBJ2-5, with a tentative D call TRBD1 (6 bases). The germline gives CDR1 MDHEN, CDR2 SYDVKM. V was trimmed by 5 bases and J by 5 bases, leaving 15 bases between them. The CDR3 length is 14 residues. DNA of the CDR3: TGTGCCAGCAGTCCTCCTCAGGGGTGGGAGACCCAGTACTTC. This codes for CASSPPQGWETQYF. The variable domain in full, with the rest retrieved from reference TRBV28 and TRBJ2-5, is DVKVTQSSRYLVKRTGEKVFLECVQDMDHENMFWYRQDPGLGLRLIYFSYDVKMKEKGDIPEGYSVSREKKERFSLILESASTNQTSMYLCASSPPQGWETQYFGPGTRLLVL.

The chain combines TRBV5-1 with TRBJ2-5; D not resolved. V was shortened by 4 bases and J by 5 bases, with 18 bases between the two germline ends. CDR1 is SGHRS, CDR2 YFSETQ, per germline. This CDR3 has 15 residues. The CDR3 here is CASSTGLALGETQYF. The CDR3 nucleotides are TGCGCCAGCAGCACCGGGCTGGCGCTAGGGGAGACCCAGTACTTC. Together with reference TRBV5-1 and TRBJ2-5, the CDR3 gives the full variable domain: KAGVTQTPRYLIKTRGQQVTLSCSPISGHRSVSWYQQTPGQGLQFLFEYFSETQRNKGNFPGRFSGRQFSNSRSEMNVSTLELGDSALYLCASSTGLALGETQYFGPGTRLLVL.

This clone was counted between two and nine times. The gene calls are TRBV5-6 and TRBJ2-5; either TRBD1 or TRBD2 may fit D (7 bases each). Trimming shortened V by 2 bases and J by 5 bases, and 13 bases separated the two germline ends. CDR1 and CDR2 from the germline V gene are SGHDT and YYEEEE. CDR3 size: 14 residues. The CDR3 region has the DNA TGTGCCAGCAGCTTCCACCAGGGGGGGGAGACCCAGTACTTC. Protein sequence: CASSFHQGGETQYF.

V and J are TRBV25-1 and TRBJ2-1, with D maybe TRBD1 (6 bases). V lost 6 bases to trimming and J lost 9 bases, with 18 bases between them. In germline, CDR1 is MGHDK, CDR2 SYGVNS. There are 14 residues in the CDR3. CDR3 in amino acids: CASSQGFVFGEQFF. The CDR3 coding sequence is TGTGCCAGCAGCCAGGGGTTCGTCTTCGGTGAGCAGTTCTTC.

CDR3 bases: TGTGCCAGCAGGGAACCTCAGGGATACACTGAAGCTTTCTTT. It is translated as CASREPQGYTEAFF. This chain links TRBV6-5 with TRBJ1-1; possibly TRBD1 for D (5 bases). Germline values: CDR1 MNHEY, CDR2 SVGAGI. The CDR3 covers 14 residues. V lost 6 bases and J 3 bases, leaving 14 bases between the germline ends.

V and J are TRBV6-1 and TRBJ1-1, with D possibly matching TRBD1 (6 bases). CDR1 is MNHNS and CDR2 is SASEGT in the germline V gene. This CDR3 is 13 amino acids long. Trimming took off 2 bases at V and 9 bases at J, with 13 bases between the two ends. CDR3 coding DNA: TGTGCCAGCAGTGAATCTAGGGGGGACCAAGCTTTCTTT. This gives the protein CASSESRGDQAFF.

The chain combines TRBV27 with TRBJ2-7, with D possibly called TRBD1 or TRBD2 (6 bases each). Germline CDR1 MNHEY, CDR2 SMNVEV (reference sequence). This CDR3 comprises 14 residues. Trimming shortened V by 6 bases and J by 2 bases, and 14 bases separated the two germline ends. The CDR3 DNA sequence: TGTGCCAGCAGGCGATGGGGGGCAGCCTACGAGCAGTACTTC. This translates into CASRRWGAAYEQYF.

The chain carries TRBV5-1 and TRBJ2-1; D is possibly TRBD2 (7 bases). This CDR3 contains 17 residues. Germline V gives CDR1 SGHRS, CDR2 YFSETQ. V lost 4 bases to trimming and J lost 3 bases, with 20 bases between them. The chain's CDR3 is CASSKGRGRGDYNEQFF. In DNA, the CDR3 is TGCGCCAGCAGCAAGGGGAGGGGGAGGGGCGACTACAATGAGCAGTTCTTC.

This chain links TRBV7-8 with TRBJ1-1; TRBD1 aligns across 8 bases. Trimming at V came to 1 base and at J to 7 bases, leaving 8 bases not matched to a gene. Germline CDR1 is SGHVS and CDR2 is FQNEAQ. The CDR3 length is 15 residues. DNA for the CDR3: TGTGCCAGCAGCTTAGTTGGTGGGACAGGCGGTGAAGCTTTCTTT. This gives the protein CASSLVGGTGGEAFF.

This sequence joins TRBV27 and TRBJ1-2; D unclear. The germline V gene encodes CDR1 MNHEY and CDR2 SMNVEV (reference sequence). The CDR3 is made up of 16 amino acids. V dropped 5 bases and J dropped 7 bases, with 23 bases sitting between them. The DNA of the CDR3 is TGTGCCAGCAGTCCATCCGGCACCACTCTCGGGCCTGGCTACACCTTC. It yields the protein CASSPSGTTLGPGYTF.

On this clone itself: Sequence at one end of the junction differs from germline and may be a read error. The V gene is TRBV7-9, the J gene TRBJ1-1; unclear D gene. The CDR3 is 12 residues long. Per germline, CDR1 SEHNR and CDR2 FQNEAQ (reference sequence). The chain's CDR3 is CASSLSNQAPHF. Written as DNA, the CDR3 is TGTGCCAGCAGCCTTTCAAACCAGGCCCCGCATTTT. Combining the CDR3 with reference TRBV7-9 and TRBJ1-1 gives the whole variable domain DTGVSQNPRHKITKRGQNVTFRCDPISEHNRLYWYRQTLGQGPEFLTYFQNEAQLEKSRLLSDRFSAERPKGSFSTLEIQRTEQGDSAMYLCASSLSNQAPHFGQGTRLTVV.

This clone was observed a few times. The chain links TRBV2 to TRBJ2-1, with TRBD2 identical over 15 bases. With V trimmed by 3 bases and J by 6 bases, 3 bases remained unmatched. The V gene's germline CDR1 is SNHLY and CDR2 FYNNEI. This CDR3 comprises 16 residues. CDR3 sequence reads: CASSDEGLAGGNEQFF. The CDR3 region has the DNA TGTGCCAGCAGTGATGAGGGACTAGCGGGAGGCAATGAGCAGTTCTTC.

This chain links TRBV9 with TRBJ1-1, with TRBD1 as a possible D gene (5 bases). V shed 0 bases and J shed 1 base, with 16 bases lying between them. The V gene's germline CDR1 is SGDLS and CDR2 YYNGEE. The CDR3 loop spans 17 amino acids. The CDR3 region has the DNA TGTGCCAGCAGCGTAGGGGGGGACCGCCGGGAGAACACTGAAGCTTTCTTT. Translated: CASSVGGDRRENTEAFF.

The CDR3 protein is CASRERDSLYEQYF. DNA for the CDR3: TGCGCCAGCAGAGAGCGGGACAGCCTCTACGAGCAGTACTTC. This rearrangement joins TRBV5-1 to TRBJ2-7; D tentatively reads TRBD1 or TRBD2 (7 bases each). This CDR3 contains 14 residues. Germline V gene lookup returns CDR1 SGHRS and CDR2 YFSETQ. V was trimmed by 5 bases and J by 3 bases, leaving 15 bases between them.

The chain uses TRBV30 and TRBJ2-7; D possibly uses TRBD1 or TRBD2 (5 bases each). Trimming removed 5 bases from V and 5 bases from J, with 10 bases in between. The CDR3 consists of 11 residues. Per germline, CDR1 GTSNPN and CDR2 SVGIG (reference sequence). The CDR3 DNA reads as TGTGCCTGGGGGACGGGGAACGAGCAGTACTTC. The encoded protein is CAWGTGNEQYF.

This clone was seen a few times. CDR3 sequence reads: CASSESGPGSTDTQYF. The CDR3, as DNA: TGTGCCAGCAGTGAGTCGGGCCCCGGGAGCACAGATACGCAGTATTTT. The genes are TRBV2 and TRBJ2-3; no clear D gene. CDR1 is SNHLY and CDR2 is FYNNEI in the germline V gene. The CDR3 contains 16 residues. V lost 3 bases to trimming and J lost 0 bases, with 13 bases between them.

The V call is TRBV30, the J call TRBJ1-4; D is ambiguous. The CDR3 extends over 15 amino acids. V lost 0 bases and J lost 8, with 16 bases in between. Looked up from germline, CDR1 is GTSNPN and CDR2 is SVGIG (reference sequence). CDR3 bases: TGTGCCTGGAGTGTATCAAGGCAGGCGGTGGAAAAACTGTTTTTT. It is translated as CAWSVSRQAVEKLFF.

The chain links TRBV30 to TRBJ2-3; 14 bases are shared with TRBD2. Trimming cost V 3 bases and J 5 bases; bases outside gene matches: 1. CDR1 and CDR2 (germline): GTSNPN, SVGIG (reference sequence). The CDR3 sequence is 14 residues long. The CDR3 sequence is CAWRTSGRGDTQYF. The CDR3 DNA is TGTGCCTGGAGGACTAGCGGGAGGGGAGATACGCAGTATTTT.

The V gene is TRBV11-3, the J gene TRBJ1-2; 9 positions match TRBD1. Trimming took 5 bases from V and 13 from J; bases not matched to a gene: 8. Germline CDR1 reads SGHNT; CDR2 reads YENEEA. The CDR3 length is 12 residues. CDR3 in amino acids: CASSRGDREITF. The CDR3 bases are TGTGCCAGCAGCCGGGGGGACAGGGAAATCACCTTC.

This clone was detected a few times. This chain links TRBV6-6 with TRBJ2-3; D is uncertain. There are 13 residues in the CDR3. Germline CDR1 MNHNY, CDR2 SVGAGI (reference sequence). Trimming shortened V by 4 bases and J by 0 bases, and 5 bases separated the two germline ends. CDR3 sequence: CASSSESTDTQYF. The CDR3 DNA reads as TGTGCCAGCAGTTCAGAGAGCACAGATACGCAGTATTTT.

CDR3 sequence reads: CASSPLSLGGSGANVLTF. CDR3 nucleotide sequence: TGTGCCAGCAGCCCCCTTAGCCTTGGGGGGTCTGGGGCCAACGTCCTGACTTTC. This chain uses TRBV4-2 with TRBJ2-6; D is perhaps TRBD2 (6 bases). Trimming pared 4 bases from V and 1 base from J, leaving 17 bases between. In germline, CDR1 is LGHNA, CDR2 YNFKEQ. The CDR3 covers 18 residues.

Regarding this clone: The sample holds other DNA sequences that translate to the same CDR3. The rearrangement joins TRBV27 to TRBJ1-1; 7 positions agree with TRBD1. There are 14 residues in the CDR3. J lost 6 bases, V lost 2 bases, and 6 bases had no gene match. CDR1 is MNHEY and CDR2 is SMNVEV in the germline V gene (reference sequence). The CDR3 region is CASSLMGQGAEAFF. In nucleotides, the CDR3 is TGTGCCAGCAGTTTAATGGGGCAGGGGGCTGAAGCTTTCTTT.

The V call is TRBV5-5, the J call TRBJ2-1; 10 nucleotides agree with TRBD2. J gave up 4 bases and V 4 bases, and 8 bases lay outside the gene matches. The CDR3 is 16 residues long. Germline loops: CDR1 SGHKS, CDR2 YYEKEE (reference sequence). In DNA, the CDR3 is TGTGCCAGCAGCCCAATAGGACTAGCGGAATACAATGAGCAGTTCTTC. It translates to CASSPIGLAEYNEQFF.

J is TRBJ2-1 and V is TRBV11-3, with 8 nucleotides matching TRBD2. The V segment lost 5 bases and the J segment 6 bases; nucleotides outside the gene matches: 9. This CDR3 has 15 residues. Germline-derived CDR1 and CDR2 are SGHNT and YENEEA. The CDR3 sequence: CASSPGLELFNEQFF. Written as DNA, the CDR3 is TGTGCCAGCAGCCCGGGACTAGAGTTGTTCAATGAGCAGTTCTTC.

The table lists this clone with a few counts. The chain couples TRBV5-6 to TRBJ1-5; D gene ambiguous. V was shortened by 0 bases and J by 2 bases, with 15 bases between the two germline ends. CDR1 and CDR2 from the germline V gene are SGHDT and YYEEEE. The CDR3 extends over 17 amino acids. CDR3 DNA: TGTGCCAGCAGCTTGGTTTCCGGGGATTCAGGCAATCAGCCCCAGCATTTT. Translating it yields CASSLVSGDSGNQPQHF.

The chain joins TRBV19 to TRBJ2-4, with D possibly being TRBD1 (5 bases). The V and J ends lost 3 bases and 1 base respectively, with 13 bases between them. Germline loops: CDR1 LNHDA, CDR2 SQIVND (reference sequence). The CDR3 spans 16 residues. CDR3 residues: CASSIQAPGAKNIQYF. Here the CDR3 DNA reads TGTGCCAGTAGTATCCAGGCCCCAGGGGCCAAAAACATTCAGTACTTC.

This chain uses TRBV7-8 with TRBJ2-5, with D perhaps TRBD1 (5 bases). V lost 1 base and J lost 4, with 10 bases in between. The CDR3 has 14 residues. Germline CDR1 reads SGHVS; CDR2 reads FQNEAQ. CDR3 bases: TGTGCCAGCAGCTTAGATCAGGGTCGAGAGACCCAGTACTTC. Protein sequence: CASSLDQGRETQYF.

This clone was counted once. The chain is built from TRBV5-4 and TRBJ2-1; 7 bases fit TRBD2. Germline assignment: CDR1 SGHNT and CDR2 YYREEE (reference sequence). The CDR3 runs to 17 residues. Unmatched junction bases numbered 10, after V lost 4 bases and J lost 0 bases. The CDR3: CASSRANSGRSYNEQFF. In nucleotides, the CDR3 is TGTGCCAGCAGCCGAGCCAATAGCGGGCGCTCCTACAATGAGCAGTTCTTC.

V and J are TRBV11-1 and TRBJ1-5; D gene ambiguous. This CDR3 has 13 amino acids. V was cut by 4 bases and J by 0 bases, with 4 bases left in between. CDR1 and CDR2 (germline): SGHAT, FQDESV (reference sequence). CDR3: CASSSSSNQPQHF. CDR3 nucleotide sequence: TGTGCCAGCAGCTCAAGTAGCAATCAGCCCCAGCATTTT.

The chain employs TRBV5-1 and TRBJ1-1; 8 bases are shared with TRBD1. The CDR3 contains 18 residues. The junction had 14 bases not matched to a gene; V was cut back by 4 bases and J by 0 bases. Germline V gives CDR1 SGHRS, CDR2 YFSETQ. CDR3 loop: CASSKQPGQEYMNTEAFF. The CDR3 nucleotides are TGCGCCAGCAGCAAGCAGCCGGGACAGGAGTACATGAACACTGAAGCTTTCTTT.